This T cell receptor beta chain was found in a study of early stage breast cancer tumors. For the study at large: Each sample averaged roughly 9.6-fold read coverage.

Details on this clone: Its antigen is currently unknown.

This CDR3 is built from 13 residues. With 1 base removed from V and 5 bases from J, the gap between germline ends came to 11 bases. Germline CDR1 reads GTSNPN; CDR2 reads SVGIG (reference sequence). Regarding the study as a whole: Tumors had roughly 2.3-fold higher T cell density and higher clonality than adjacent normal breast tissue. Enriched TCRB sequences shared across patients were mostly commonly generated sequences. Comparing each tissue with blood distinguished tumor from normal in most of the 16 patients.

Clones were sequenced by immunoSEQ multiplex PCR, and TCRdb holds only the in-frame ones, with some missing. The table lists 5,000 to 7,500 clones, more than 60% of them singletons. The source of this sequence is a person aged 50-59 years with breast cancer. Sequences were obtained from normal breast tissue next to the tumor. The genes are TRBV30 and TRBJ1-2; D gene ambiguous. As DNA, the CDR3 is TGTGCCTGGAGTGCTAATAGGGCATATGGCTACACCTTC. Translated: CAWSANRAYGYTF.